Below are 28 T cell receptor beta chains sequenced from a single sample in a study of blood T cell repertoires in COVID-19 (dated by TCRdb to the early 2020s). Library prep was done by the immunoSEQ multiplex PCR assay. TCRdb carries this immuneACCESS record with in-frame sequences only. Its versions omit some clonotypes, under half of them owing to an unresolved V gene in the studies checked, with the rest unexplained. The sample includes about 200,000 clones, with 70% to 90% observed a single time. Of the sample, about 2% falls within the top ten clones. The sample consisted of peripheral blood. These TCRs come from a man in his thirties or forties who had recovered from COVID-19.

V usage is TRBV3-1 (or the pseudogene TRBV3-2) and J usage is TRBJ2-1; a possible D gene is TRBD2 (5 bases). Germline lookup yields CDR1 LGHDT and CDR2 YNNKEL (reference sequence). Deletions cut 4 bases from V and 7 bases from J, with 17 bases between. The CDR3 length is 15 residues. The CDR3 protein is CASSRASRDPNEQFF. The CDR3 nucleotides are TGTGCCAGCAGCCGCGCATCCCGGGATCCGAATGAGCAGTTCTTC.

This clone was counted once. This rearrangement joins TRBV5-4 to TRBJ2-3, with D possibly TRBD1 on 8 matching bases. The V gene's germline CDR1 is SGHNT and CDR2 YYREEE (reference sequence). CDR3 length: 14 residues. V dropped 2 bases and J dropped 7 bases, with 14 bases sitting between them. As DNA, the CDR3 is TGTGCCAGCAGCTTTACAGGGGGGGGGAATACGCAGTATTTT. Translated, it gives CASSFTGGGNTQYF.

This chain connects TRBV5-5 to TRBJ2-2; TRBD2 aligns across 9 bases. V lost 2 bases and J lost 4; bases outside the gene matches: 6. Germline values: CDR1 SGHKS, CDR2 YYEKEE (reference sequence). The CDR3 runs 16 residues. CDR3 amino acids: CASSFPGLAGTGELFF. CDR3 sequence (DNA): TGTGCCAGCAGCTTTCCGGGACTAGCTGGCACCGGGGAGCTGTTTTTT.

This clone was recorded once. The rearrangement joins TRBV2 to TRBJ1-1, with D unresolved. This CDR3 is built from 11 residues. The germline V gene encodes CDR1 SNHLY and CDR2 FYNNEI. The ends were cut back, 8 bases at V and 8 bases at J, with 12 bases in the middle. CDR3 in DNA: TGTGCCAGCGTTTACAACAGCGAAGCTTTCTTT. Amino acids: CASVYNSEAFF.

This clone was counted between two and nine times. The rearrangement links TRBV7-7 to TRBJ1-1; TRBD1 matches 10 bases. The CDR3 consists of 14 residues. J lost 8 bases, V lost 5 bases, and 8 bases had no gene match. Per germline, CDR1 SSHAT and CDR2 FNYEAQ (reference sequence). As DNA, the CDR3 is TGTGCCAGCAGCCCCATCGGACAGGGGGAAGAAGCTTTCTTT. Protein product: CASSPIGQGEEAFF.

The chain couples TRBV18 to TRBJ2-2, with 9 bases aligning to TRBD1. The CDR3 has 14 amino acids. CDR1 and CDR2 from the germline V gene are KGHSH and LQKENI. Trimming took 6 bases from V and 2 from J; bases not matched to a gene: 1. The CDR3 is CASSGQGNTGELFF. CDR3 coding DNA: TGTGCCAGCTCGGGACAGGGCAACACCGGGGAGCTGTTTTTT.

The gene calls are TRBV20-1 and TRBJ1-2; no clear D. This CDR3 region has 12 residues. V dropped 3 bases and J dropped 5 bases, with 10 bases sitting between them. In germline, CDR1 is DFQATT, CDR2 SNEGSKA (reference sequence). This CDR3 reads CSASSRPYGYTF. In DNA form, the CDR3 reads TGCAGTGCTAGTTCCAGGCCTTATGGCTACACCTTC.

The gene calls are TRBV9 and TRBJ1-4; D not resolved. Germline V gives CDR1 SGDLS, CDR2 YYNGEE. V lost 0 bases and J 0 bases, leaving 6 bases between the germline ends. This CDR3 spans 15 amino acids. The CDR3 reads CASSVVPATNEKLFF. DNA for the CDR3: TGTGCCAGCAGCGTAGTTCCCGCAACTAATGAAAAACTGTTTTTT. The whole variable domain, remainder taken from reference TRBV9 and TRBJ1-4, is DSGVTQTPKHLITATGQRVTLRCSPRSGDLSVYWYQQSLDQGLQFLIQYYNGEERAKGNILERFSAQQFPDLHSELNLSSLELGDSALYFCASSVVPATNEKLFFGSGTQLSVL.

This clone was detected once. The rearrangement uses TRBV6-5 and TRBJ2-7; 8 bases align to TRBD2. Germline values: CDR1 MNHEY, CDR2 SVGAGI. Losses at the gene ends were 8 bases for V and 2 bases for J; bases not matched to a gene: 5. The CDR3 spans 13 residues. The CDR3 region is CASERGLTYEQYF. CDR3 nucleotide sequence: TGTGCCAGCGAGCGGGGGTTAACCTACGAGCAGTACTTC.

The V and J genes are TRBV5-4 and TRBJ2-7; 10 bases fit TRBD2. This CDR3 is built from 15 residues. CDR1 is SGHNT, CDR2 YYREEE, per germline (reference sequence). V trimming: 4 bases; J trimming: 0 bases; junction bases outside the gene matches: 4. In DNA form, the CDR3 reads TGTGCCAGCAGCGGCGGACTAGCGGACTCCTACGAGCAGTACTTC. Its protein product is CASSGGLADSYEQYF.

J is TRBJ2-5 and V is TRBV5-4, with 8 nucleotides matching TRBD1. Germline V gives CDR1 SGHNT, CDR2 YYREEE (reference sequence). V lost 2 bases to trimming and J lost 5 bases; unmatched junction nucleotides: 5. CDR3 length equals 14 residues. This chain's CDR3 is CASSLRTGRETQYF. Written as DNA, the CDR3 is TGTGCCAGCAGCTTAAGGACAGGGCGGGAGACCCAGTACTTC. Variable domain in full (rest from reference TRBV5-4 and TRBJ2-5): ETGVTQSPTHLIKTRGQQVTLRCSSQSGHNTVSWYQQALGQGPQFIFQYYREEENGRGNFPPRFSGLQFPNYSSELNVNALELDDSALYLCASSLRTGRETQYFGPGTRLLVL.

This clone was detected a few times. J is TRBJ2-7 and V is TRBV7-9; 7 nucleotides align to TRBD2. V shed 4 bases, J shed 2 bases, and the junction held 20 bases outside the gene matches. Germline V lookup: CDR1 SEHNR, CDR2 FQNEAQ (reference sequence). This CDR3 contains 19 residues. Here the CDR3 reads CASSSPSGGTLTFPYEQYF. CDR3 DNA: TGTGCCAGCAGCTCCCCCTCCGGGGGGACCCTAACCTTTCCCTACGAGCAGTACTTC.

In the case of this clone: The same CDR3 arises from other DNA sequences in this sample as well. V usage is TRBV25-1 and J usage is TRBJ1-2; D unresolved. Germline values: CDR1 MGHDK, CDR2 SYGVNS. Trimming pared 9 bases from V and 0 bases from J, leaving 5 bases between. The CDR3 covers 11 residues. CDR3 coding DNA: TGTGCCAGTGGAGCTAACTATGGCTACACCTTC. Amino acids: CASGANYGYTF.

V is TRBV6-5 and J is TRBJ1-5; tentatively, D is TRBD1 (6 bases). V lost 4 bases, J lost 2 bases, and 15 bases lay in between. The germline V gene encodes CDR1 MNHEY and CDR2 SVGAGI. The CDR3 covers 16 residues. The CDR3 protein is CASSWKGQGGNQPQHF. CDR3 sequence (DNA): TGTGCCAGCAGTTGGAAGGGACAAGGAGGCAATCAGCCCCAGCATTTT.

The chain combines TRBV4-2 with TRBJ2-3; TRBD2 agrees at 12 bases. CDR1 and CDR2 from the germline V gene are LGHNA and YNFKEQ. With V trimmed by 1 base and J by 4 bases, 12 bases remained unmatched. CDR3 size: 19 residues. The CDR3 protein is CASSQGLAGGYPLSDTQYF. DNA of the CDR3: TGTGCCAGCAGCCAAGGGCTAGCGGGGGGGTACCCCCTATCAGATACGCAGTATTTT.

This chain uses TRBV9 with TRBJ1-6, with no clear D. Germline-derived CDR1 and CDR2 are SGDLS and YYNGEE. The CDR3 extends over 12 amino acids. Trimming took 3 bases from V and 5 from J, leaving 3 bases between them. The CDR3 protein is CASSANNSPLHF. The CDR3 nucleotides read TGTGCCAGCAGCGCCAATAATTCACCCCTCCACTTT.

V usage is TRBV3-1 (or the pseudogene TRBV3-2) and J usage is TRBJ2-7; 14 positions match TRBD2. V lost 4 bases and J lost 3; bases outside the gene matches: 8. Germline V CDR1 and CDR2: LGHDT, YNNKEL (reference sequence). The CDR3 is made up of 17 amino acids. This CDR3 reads CASSPPGTSGGSYEQYF. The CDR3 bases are TGTGCCAGCAGCCCACCCGGGACTAGCGGGGGTAGCTACGAGCAGTACTTC.

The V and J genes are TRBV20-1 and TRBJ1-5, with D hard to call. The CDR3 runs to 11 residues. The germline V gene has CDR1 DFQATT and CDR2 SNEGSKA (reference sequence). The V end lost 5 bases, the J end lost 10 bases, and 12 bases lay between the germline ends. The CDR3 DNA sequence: TGCAGTGCTCTAAATCGGGGACCCCAGCATTTT. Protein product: CSALNRGPQHF.

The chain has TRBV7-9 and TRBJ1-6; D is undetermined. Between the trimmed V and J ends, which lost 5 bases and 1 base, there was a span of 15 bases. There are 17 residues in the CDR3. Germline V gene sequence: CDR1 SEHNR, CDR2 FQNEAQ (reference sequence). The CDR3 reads CASSDDLRGSYNSPLHF. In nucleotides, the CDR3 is TGTGCCAGCAGCGACGATTTGCGGGGATCCTATAATTCACCCCTCCACTTT.

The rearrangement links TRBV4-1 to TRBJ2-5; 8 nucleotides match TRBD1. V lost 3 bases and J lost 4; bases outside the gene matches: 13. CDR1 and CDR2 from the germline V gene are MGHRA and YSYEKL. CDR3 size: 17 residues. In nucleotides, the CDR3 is TGCGCCAGCAGCCAGTACCCGGACAGGGAGAATCCAGAGACCCAGTACTTC. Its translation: CASSQYPDRENPETQYF.

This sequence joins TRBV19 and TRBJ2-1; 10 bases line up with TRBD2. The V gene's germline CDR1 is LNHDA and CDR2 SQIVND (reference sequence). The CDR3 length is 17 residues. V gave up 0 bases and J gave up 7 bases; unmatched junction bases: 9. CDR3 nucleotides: TGTGCCAGTAGTATAGATAGGAGCGGGGGGGCTACGAATGAGCAGTTCTTC. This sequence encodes CASSIDRSGGATNEQFF.

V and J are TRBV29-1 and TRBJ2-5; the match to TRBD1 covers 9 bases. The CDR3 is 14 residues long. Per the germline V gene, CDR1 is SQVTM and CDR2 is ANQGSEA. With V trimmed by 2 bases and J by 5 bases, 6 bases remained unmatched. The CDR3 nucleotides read TGCAGCGTTGAATCGGACAGGGGAACGGAGACCCAGTACTTC. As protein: CSVESDRGTETQYF.

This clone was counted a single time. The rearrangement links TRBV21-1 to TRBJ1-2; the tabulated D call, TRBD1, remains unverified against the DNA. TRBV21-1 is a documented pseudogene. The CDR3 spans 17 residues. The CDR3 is CASSKDQQLSFNYGYTF. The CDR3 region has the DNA TGTGCCAGCAGCAAAGATCAACAGCTTTCGTTTAACTATGGCTACACCTTC.

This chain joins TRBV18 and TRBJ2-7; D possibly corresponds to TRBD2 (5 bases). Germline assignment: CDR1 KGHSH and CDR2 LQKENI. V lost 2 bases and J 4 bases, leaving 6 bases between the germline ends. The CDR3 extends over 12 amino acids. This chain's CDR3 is CASSPERYEQYF. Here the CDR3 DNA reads TGTGCCAGCTCACCAGAGCGGTACGAGCAGTACTTC.

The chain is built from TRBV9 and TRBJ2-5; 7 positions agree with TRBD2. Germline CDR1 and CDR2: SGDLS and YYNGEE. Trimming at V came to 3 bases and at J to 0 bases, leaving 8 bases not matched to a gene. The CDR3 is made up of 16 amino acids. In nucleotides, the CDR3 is TGTGCCAGCAGCGGGTCTAGCGGAACCTACCAAGAGACCCAGTACTTC. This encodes CASSGSSGTYQETQYF.

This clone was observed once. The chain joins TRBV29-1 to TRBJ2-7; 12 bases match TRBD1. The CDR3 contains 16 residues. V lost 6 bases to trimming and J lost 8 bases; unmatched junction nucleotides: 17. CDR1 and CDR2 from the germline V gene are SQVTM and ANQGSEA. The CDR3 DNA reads TGCAGCGTCCGGAGGGGGGCCGGGACAGGGGGCCGAAAGCAGTACTTC. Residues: CSVRRGAGTGGRKQYF.

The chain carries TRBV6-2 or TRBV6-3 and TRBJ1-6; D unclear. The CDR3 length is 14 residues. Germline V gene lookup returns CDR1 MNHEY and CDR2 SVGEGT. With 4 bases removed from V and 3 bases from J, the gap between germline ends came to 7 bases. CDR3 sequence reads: CASSSGYYNSPLHF. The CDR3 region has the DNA TGTGCCAGCAGTTCCGGGTACTATAATTCACCCCTCCACTTT.

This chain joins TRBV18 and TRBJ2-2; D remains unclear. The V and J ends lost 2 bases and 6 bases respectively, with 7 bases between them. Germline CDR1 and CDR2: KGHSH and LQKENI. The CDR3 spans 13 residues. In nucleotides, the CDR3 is TGTGCCAGCTCACCAGTAGTGGCCGGGGAGCTGTTTTTT. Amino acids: CASSPVVAGELFF.